This entry describes one T cell receptor (beta chain). Its antigen is not identified. The sample is drawn from a study of T cell clonotyping in hematopoietic cell transplantation. Germline V gene data show CDR1 as SGHAT and CDR2 as FQNNGV. The CDR3 has 14 amino acids. V shed 5 bases and J shed 4 bases, with 11 bases lying between them. Sequencing was performed with immunoSEQ multiplex PCR; in TCRdb, only in-frame clones are kept and a portion is missing. This table has about 4,400 clones, just under 70% appearing once. Study-level findings and limits: Higher Inverse Simpson Index values in graft donor and pretransplant recipient predicted broader posttransplant TCR diversity. CD4 and CD8 repertoire contributions could not be separated without sorting. Few recipient clonotypes overlapped donors; over 95% were de novo at given depth. After transplant, recipient diversity fell while pathologically expanded clonotypes grew through day 180.

Sequencing used PBMCs, obtained 100 days after allogeneic stem cell transplant. This receptor was taken from a male patient aged 55 to 69 who had an allogeneic stem cell transplant, so the T cells may come from the graft donor. Some clones in this sample may be carry-over from other donors' samples. This rearrangement joins TRBV11-2 to TRBJ2-2; D may be TRBD2 (5 bases). The CDR3 nucleotides are TGTGCCAGCAGCCCCACTAGAGGCACCGGGGAGCTGTTTTTT. As protein: CASSPTRGTGELFF.